This record concerns one TCR beta chain sequence. Its antigen remains unidentified. PCR employed 60 Vbeta and 13 Jbeta primers. Produced via immunoSEQ multiplex PCR; TCRdb's table is partial and in-frame only. The repertoire has about 98,000 clones, around 72% of them found once; the top ten carry around 2%. These data belong to a study of cytomegalovirus exposure and HLA in healthy donors. Study at large: Among around 180 million T cells, an earlier analysis found 117 million unique TCR beta sequences. The early release's HLA-typed donors yielded some 85 million unique TCRs. General study findings and limits: There were some public TCRs occurring in many donors, but most TCR sequences were rare.

Trimming pared 2 bases from V and 5 bases from J, leaving 20 bases between. CDR3 length equals 17 residues. The V gene's germline CDR1 is SGHRS and CDR2 YFSETQ. Sequenced: PBMCs. The chain carries TRBV5-1 and TRBJ2-1, with D maybe TRBD2 (7 bases). The TCR comes from a male donor in good health and CMV-seronegative. CDR3 residues: CASSLSMSGTPDNEQFF. In DNA, the CDR3 is TGCGCCAGCAGCTTATCGATGAGCGGGACACCCGACAATGAGCAGTTCTTC.